A single T cell receptor (beta chain) is shown here with its context. Its specificity is not known. The junction differs from germline at one of its ends, possibly a read error. The data were obtained in a study of T cell responses to AZD1222 COVID-19 vaccine. Findings and limits, study-wide: Clonal diversity may have been underestimated, and the donors were mostly white British, with more females than males.

Sequencing was performed with immunoSEQ multiplex PCR; in TCRdb, only in-frame clones are kept and a portion is missing. Altogether around 120,000 clones are present, about 90% being singletons, with the ten largest covering around 15%. Germline CDR1 SEHNR, CDR2 FQNEAQ (reference sequence). The CDR3 length is 13 residues. The source of this sequence is an adult in good health. Sequencing was performed on peripheral blood, taken on day 0 of AZD1222 vaccination. The rearrangement joins TRBV7-9 to TRBJ1-2, with 8 bases lining up with TRBD1. In nucleotides, the CDR3 is TGTGCCAGCAGCTTAGCGGGACAGGCCAGGAGTTTCTTC. It translates to CASSLAGQARSFF.